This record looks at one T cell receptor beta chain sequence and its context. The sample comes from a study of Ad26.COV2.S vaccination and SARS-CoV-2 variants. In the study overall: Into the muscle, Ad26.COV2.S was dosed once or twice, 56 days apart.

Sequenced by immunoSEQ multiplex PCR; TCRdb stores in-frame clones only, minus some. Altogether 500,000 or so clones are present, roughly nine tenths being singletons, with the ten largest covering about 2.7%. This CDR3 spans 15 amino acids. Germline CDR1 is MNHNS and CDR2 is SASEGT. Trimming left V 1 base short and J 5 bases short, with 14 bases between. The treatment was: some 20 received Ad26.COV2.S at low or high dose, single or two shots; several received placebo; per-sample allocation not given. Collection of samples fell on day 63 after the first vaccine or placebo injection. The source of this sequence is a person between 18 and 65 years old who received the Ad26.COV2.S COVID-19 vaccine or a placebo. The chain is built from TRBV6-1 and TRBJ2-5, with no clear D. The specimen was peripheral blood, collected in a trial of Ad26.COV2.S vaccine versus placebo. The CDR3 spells CASSEGPVVGETQYF. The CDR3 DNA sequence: TGTGCCAGCAGTGAAGGCCCCGTGGTAGGGGAGACCCAGTACTTC.